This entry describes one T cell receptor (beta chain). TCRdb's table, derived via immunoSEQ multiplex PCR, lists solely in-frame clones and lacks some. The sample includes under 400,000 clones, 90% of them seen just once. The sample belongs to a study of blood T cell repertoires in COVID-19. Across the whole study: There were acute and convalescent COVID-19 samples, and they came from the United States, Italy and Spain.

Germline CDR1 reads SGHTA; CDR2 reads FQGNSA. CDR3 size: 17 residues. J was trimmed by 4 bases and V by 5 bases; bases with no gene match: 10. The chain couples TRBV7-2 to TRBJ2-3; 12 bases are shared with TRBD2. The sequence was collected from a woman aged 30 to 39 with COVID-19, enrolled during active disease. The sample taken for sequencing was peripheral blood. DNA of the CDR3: TGTGCCAGCAGCCTATCCCCTAGCGGGAGGGTTTCAGATACGCAGTATTTT. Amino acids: CASSLSPSGRVSDTQYF. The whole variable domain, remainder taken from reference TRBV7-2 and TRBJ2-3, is GAGVSQSPSNKVTEKGKDVELRCDPISGHTALYWYRQSLGQGLEFLIYFQGNSAPDKSGLPSDRFSAERTGGSVSTLTIQRTQQEDSAVYLCASSLSPSGRVSDTQYFGPGTRLTVL.